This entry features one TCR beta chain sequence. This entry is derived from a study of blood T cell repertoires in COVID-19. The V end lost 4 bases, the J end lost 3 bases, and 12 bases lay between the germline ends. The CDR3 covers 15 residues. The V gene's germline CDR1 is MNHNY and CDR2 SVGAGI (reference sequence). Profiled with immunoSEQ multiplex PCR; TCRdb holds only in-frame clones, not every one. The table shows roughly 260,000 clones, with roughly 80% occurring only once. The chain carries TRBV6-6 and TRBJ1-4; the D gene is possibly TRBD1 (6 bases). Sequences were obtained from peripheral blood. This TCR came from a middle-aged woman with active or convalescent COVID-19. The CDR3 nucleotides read TGTGCCAGCAGTTCCGAGGGGGTCCCTAATGAAAAACTGTTTTTT. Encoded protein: CASSSEGVPNEKLFF.